A selection of T cell receptor beta chains follows, all from one sample in a study of a mutant IDH1 vaccine in newly diagnosed glioma. Using immunoSEQ multiplex PCR, the repertoire was profiled, and TCRdb retains in-frame clones only, with some absent. The table lists around 94,000 clones, about 90% of them singletons, with around 0.77% in the top ten. No antigen has been assigned to these receptors. The sample in question was PBMCs, obtained from a glioma patient whose treatment included an IDH1 peptide vaccine. All receptors come from a woman between 45 and 65 years old with glioma. The CDR3 runs from the conserved cysteine through the conserved F or W. Fields, in order: V gene, J gene, clone size, D gene, CDR3 DNA, CDR3 protein. A D gene is named only where the DNA matches it firmly. The size of a clone is reported for some rows only, either as once, few or many, or as a class for expanded clones.

V: TRBV7-9; J: TRBJ2-3; size: -; D: TRBD1; DNA: TGTGCCAGCAGCTTTGGGACAGGAGCCACAGATACGCAGTATTTT; CDR3: CASSFGTGATDTQYF
V: TRBV5-6; J: TRBJ2-7; size: -; D: -; DNA: TGTGCCAGCGGGTCCTACGAGCAGTACTTC; CDR3: CASGSYEQYF
V: TRBV28; J: TRBJ2-7; size: -; D: TRBD2; DNA: TGTGCCAGCAGTTTAGGGACTAGCGGGACGAGCTCCTACGAGCAGTACTTC; CDR3: CASSLGTSGTSSYEQYF
V: TRBV6-5; J: TRBJ1-3; size: -; D: -; DNA: TGTGCCAGCAGTTACTCGGGGGTAGCCTCTGGAAACACCATATATTTT; CDR3: CASSYSGVASGNTIYF
V: TRBV7-9; J: TRBJ1-1; size: -; D: TRBD1; DNA: TGTGCCAGCAGCTTAGCGGGACAGCCCATGAACACTGAAGCTTTCTTT; CDR3: CASSLAGQPMNTEAFF
V: TRBV4-1; J: TRBJ2-7; size: -; D: -; DNA: TGCGCCAGCAGCCAAGAAGGTGTACAGTCCGCCGAGCAGTACTTC; CDR3: CASSQEGVQSAEQYF
V: TRBV19; J: TRBJ1-2; size: -; D: -; DNA: TGTGCCAGTAGTAGTCTAGGGGCTTCTAACTATGGCTACACCTTC; CDR3: CASSSLGASNYGYTF
V: TRBV4-2; J: TRBJ2-3; size: -; D: TRBD1; DNA: TGTGCCAGCAGCACAGGACAGGGCCGGCAAGATACGCAGTATTTT; CDR3: CASSTGQGRQDTQYF
V: TRBV5-1; J: TRBJ1-1; size: -; D: -; DNA: TGCGCCAGCAGCTTGTATGGGGGATCGGGCGGGAACACTGAAGCTTTCTTT; CDR3: CASSLYGGSGGNTEAFF
V: TRBV5-1; J: TRBJ1-1; size: -; D: TRBD1; DNA: TGCGCCAGCACCCTCGGGACAGGGGGAGGCACTGAAGCTTTCTTT; CDR3: CASTLGTGGGTEAFF
V: TRBV12-5; J: TRBJ2-3; size: -; D: -; DNA: TGTGCTAGTGGTTTTTCGGACGGAGCTAGCACAGATACGCAGTATTTT; CDR3: CASGFSDGASTDTQYF
V: TRBV28; J: TRBJ1-1; size: -; D: -; DNA: TGTGCCAGCAGTATGACAACCCCGAACACTGAAGCTTTCTTT; CDR3: CASSMTTPNTEAFF
V: TRBV5-4; J: TRBJ1-1; size: -; D: -; DNA: TGTGCCAGCAGCCTACTTGGGGGGCTGAACACTGAAGCTTTCTTT; CDR3: CASSLLGGLNTEAFF
V: TRBV28; J: TRBJ2-1; size: -; D: TRBD2; DNA: TGTGCCAGCCACCGGGAGGGGCACAATGAGCAGTTCTTC; CDR3: CASHREGHNEQFF
V: TRBV18; J: TRBJ2-7; size: -; D: TRBD1; DNA: TGTGCCAGCTCACCGAATAAGGGACAGAGCTACGAGCAGTACTTC; CDR3: CASSPNKGQSYEQYF
V: TRBV4-2; J: TRBJ2-1; size: once; D: TRBD2; DNA: TGTGCCAGCAGCCAAGATGAGGCTAGCGGGAGAGCCAATGAGCAGTTCTTC; CDR3: CASSQDEASGRANEQFF
V: TRBV5-1; J: TRBJ2-2; size: -; D: TRBD2; DNA: TGCGCCAGCAGCCTAAACCCGGGACTAGCGGGAGTGGTTAGCACCGGGGAGCTGTTTTTT; CDR3: CASSLNPGLAGVVSTGELFF
V: TRBV5-8; J: TRBJ1-4; size: -; D: TRBD1; DNA: TGTGCCAGCAGCATTGACGCGACAGGGCGTAATGAAAAACTGTTTTTT; CDR3: CASSIDATGRNEKLFF
V: TRBV7-2; J: TRBJ2-7; size: -; D: -; DNA: TGTGCCAGCAGCTTATTGGGCAGCGGTGGCTACGAGCAGTACTTC; CDR3: CASSLLGSGGYEQYF
V: TRBV30; J: TRBJ1-5; size: -; D: -; DNA: TGTGATAGTCGGGCAAATTGTAATCAGCCCCAGCATTTT; CDR3: CDSRANCNQPQHF
V: TRBV6-1; J: TRBJ1-1; size: once; D: -; DNA: TGTGCCAGCAGTGAGAGGAACAGGGAGAACACTGAAGCTTTCTTT; CDR3: CASSERNRENTEAFF
V: TRBV7-3; J: TRBJ1-2; size: -; D: TRBD1; DNA: TGTGCCAGCAGCTTAAGACAGGGTGGTGGCTACACCTTC; CDR3: CASSLRQGGGYTF
V: TRBV7-2; J: TRBJ2-6; size: few; D: -; DNA: TGTGCCAGCAGCTTAGCGGACCTGCTCATGGGGGCCAACGTCCTGACTTTC; CDR3: CASSLADLLMGANVLTF
V: TRBV18; J: TRBJ2-7; size: -; D: -; DNA: TGTGCCAGCTCACCGGCCAGGCCCTACGAGCAGTACTTC; CDR3: CASSPARPYEQYF
V: TRBV7-2; J: TRBJ2-5; size: -; D: TRBD2; DNA: TGTGCCAGCAGCCCACATATTACTAGCGGGGTAGAAGAGACCCAGTACTTC; CDR3: CASSPHITSGVEETQYF
V: TRBV15; J: TRBJ2-1; size: -; D: TRBD1; DNA: TGTGCCACCAGCGGCCTACAGGGGGCTCGCTACAATGAGCAGTTCTTC; CDR3: CATSGLQGARYNEQFF
V: TRBV4-2; J: TRBJ2-7; size: -; D: -; DNA: TGTGCCAGCAGCCCGGGACACCAAAACAACTACGAGCAGTACTTC; CDR3: CASSPGHQNNYEQYF
V: TRBV4-1; J: TRBJ2-1; size: -; D: TRBD2; DNA: TGCGCCAGCAGCCAAGAACGGCTAGCGGGCCTCTCCTACAATGAGCAGTTCTTC; CDR3: CASSQERLAGLSYNEQFF
V: TRBV15; J: TRBJ1-4; size: once; D: -; DNA: TGTGCCACCAGCAGGTCTCCGACGGCAACTAATGAAAAACTGTTTTTT; CDR3: CATSRSPTATNEKLFF
V: TRBV5-4; J: TRBJ2-2; size: -; D: TRBD1; DNA: TGTGCCAGCAGCTTGTTAGGGGGCGTCACCGGGGAGCTGTTTTTT; CDR3: CASSLLGGVTGELFF
V: TRBV25-1; J: TRBJ1-4; size: -; D: -; DNA: TGTGCCAGCATGAGCCCGGCCAGCCAGGAAGAAAAACTGTTTTTT; CDR3: CASMSPASQEEKLFF
V: TRBV5-1; J: TRBJ2-7; size: -; D: TRBD1; DNA: TGCGCCAGCAGCTTGGAAGGGACAGGCTACGAGCAGTACTTC; CDR3: CASSLEGTGYEQYF
V: TRBV6-5; J: TRBJ2-7; size: -; D: -; DNA: TGTGCCAGCAGTTACTGGGCGGGCGGCTCCTACGAGCAGTACTTC; CDR3: CASSYWAGGSYEQYF
V: TRBV21-1; J: TRBJ1-6; size: -; D: -; DNA: TGTGCCAGCAGCAGAGCGGGTTCCGGGACAGGGGATTATAATTCACCCCTCCACTTT; CDR3: CASSRAGSGTGDYNSPLHF
V: TRBV6-1; J: TRBJ2-7; size: once; D: -; DNA: TGTGCCAGCACTGGGACAATTCCCTACGAGCAGTACTTC; CDR3: CASTGTIPYEQYF
V: TRBV19; J: TRBJ2-7; size: -; D: -; DNA: TGTGCCAGTAGCCTTACGGGGGCCTACGAGCAGTACTTC; CDR3: CASSLTGAYEQYF
V: TRBV19; J: TRBJ1-4; size: few; D: TRBD1; DNA: TGTGCCAGTAGTACCTACGGGACAGCCACTTTTGGTAATGAAAAACTGTTTTTT; CDR3: CASSTYGTATFGNEKLFF
V: TRBV19; J: TRBJ1-2; size: -; D: -; DNA: TGTGCCAGTAGTATAGCTTCGGTTAGCTATGGCTACACCTTC; CDR3: CASSIASVSYGYTF
V: TRBV6-1; J: TRBJ2-1; size: -; D: -; DNA: TGTGCCAGCAGTGATAGACCGGGGTCCCCCTACAATGAGCAGTTCTTC; CDR3: CASSDRPGSPYNEQFF
V: TRBV5-1; J: TRBJ2-5; size: -; D: -; DNA: TGCGCCAGCAGCTACGCCGGGGGCCAGGAGACCCAGTACTTC; CDR3: CASSYAGGQETQYF
V: TRBV6-5; J: TRBJ2-7; size: -; D: TRBD2; DNA: TGTGCCAGCAGCCACAGAGCGGGAGGCATTTACGAGCAGTACTTC; CDR3: CASSHRAGGIYEQYF
V: TRBV27; J: TRBJ1-1; size: -; D: -; DNA: TGTGCCAGCAGTTTAGCAGGACGGCCGAACACTGAAGCTTTCTTT; CDR3: CASSLAGRPNTEAFF
V: TRBV28; J: TRBJ1-5; size: -; D: TRBD1; DNA: TGTGCCAGCAGATCACAGGGGACTGGCAATCAGCCCCAGCATTTT; CDR3: CASRSQGTGNQPQHF
V: TRBV29-1; J: TRBJ2-5; size: -; D: TRBD1; DNA: TGCAGCGTTGGGGACAGGGGGTTCCTTAAGGAGACCCAGTACTTC; CDR3: CSVGDRGFLKETQYF
V: TRBV18; J: TRBJ2-7; size: -; D: TRBD1; DNA: TGTGCCAGCTCACCAGGACAGGCCGACGAGCAGTACTTC; CDR3: CASSPGQADEQYF
V: TRBV9; J: TRBJ1-2; size: -; D: -; DNA: TGTGCCAGCACCTGGACGGAGGCTAACTATGGCTACACCTTC; CDR3: CASTWTEANYGYTF
V: TRBV27; J: TRBJ2-7; size: -; D: TRBD2; DNA: TGTGCCAGCAGTTTCATCGCGGGAGCTCACTACGAGCAGTACTTC; CDR3: CASSFIAGAHYEQYF
V: TRBV19; J: TRBJ2-3; size: -; D: -; DNA: TGTGCCAGTAGTCTCCGACAGCCAGATACGCAGTATTTT; CDR3: CASSLRQPDTQYF
V: TRBV6-5; J: TRBJ1-1; size: -; D: -; DNA: TGTGCCAGCAGAAGGTATGGGGGCACTGAAGCTTTCTTT; CDR3: CASRRYGGTEAFF
V: TRBV6-1; J: TRBJ1-5; size: few; D: -; DNA: TGTGCCAGCAGTTCTGACAACAATCAGCCCCAGCATTTT; CDR3: CASSSDNNQPQHF
V: TRBV6-1; J: TRBJ1-2; size: once; D: -; DNA: TGTGCCAGCAGTGAAAGGAGGACAATCTGGGGCTACACCTTC; CDR3: CASSERRTIWGYTF
V: TRBV6-6; J: TRBJ1-1; size: -; D: -; DNA: TGTGCCAGCGGGTTCGGCACTGAAGCTTTCTTT; CDR3: CASGFGTEAFF
V: TRBV4-1; J: TRBJ2-1; size: once; D: -; DNA: TGCGCCAGCAGCCAAGATCCGGGCAGTCTAGCTAGTGAGCAGTTCTTC; CDR3: CASSQDPGSLASEQFF
V: TRBV5-1; J: TRBJ1-4; size: -; D: -; DNA: TGCGCCAGCAGCTCGGACAGCTATAATGAAAAACTGTTTTTT; CDR3: CASSSDSYNEKLFF